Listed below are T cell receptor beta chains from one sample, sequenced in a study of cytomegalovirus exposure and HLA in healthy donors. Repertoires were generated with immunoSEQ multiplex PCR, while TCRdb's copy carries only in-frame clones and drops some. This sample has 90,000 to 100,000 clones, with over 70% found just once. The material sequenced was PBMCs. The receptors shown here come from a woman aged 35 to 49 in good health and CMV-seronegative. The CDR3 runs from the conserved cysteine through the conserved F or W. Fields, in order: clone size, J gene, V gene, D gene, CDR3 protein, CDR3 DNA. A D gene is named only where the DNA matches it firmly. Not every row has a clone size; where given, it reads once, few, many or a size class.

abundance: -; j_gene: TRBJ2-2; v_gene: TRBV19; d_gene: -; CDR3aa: CASSTLDGGGTGELFF; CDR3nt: TGTGCCAGTAGCACCCTAGATGGGGGCGGCACCGGGGAGCTGTTTTTT
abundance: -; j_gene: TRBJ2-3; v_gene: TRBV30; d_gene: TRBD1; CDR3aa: CAWSGTGISTDTQYF; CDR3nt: TGTGCCTGGAGTGGGACAGGAATTAGCACAGATACGCAGTATTTT
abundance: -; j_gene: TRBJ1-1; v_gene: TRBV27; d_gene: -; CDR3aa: CASSLSPGVNSEAFF; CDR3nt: TGTGCCAGCAGTTTATCCCCGGGGGTTAACAGTGAAGCTTTCTTT
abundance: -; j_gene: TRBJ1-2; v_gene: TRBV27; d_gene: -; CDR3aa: CASSWGGADYGYTF; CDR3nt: TGTGCCAGCAGTTGGGGGGGCGCAGACTATGGCTACACCTTC
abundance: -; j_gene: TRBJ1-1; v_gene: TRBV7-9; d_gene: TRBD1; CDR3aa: CASSFIQGAGTEAFF; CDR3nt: TGTGCCAGCAGCTTTATACAGGGGGCAGGTACTGAAGCTTTCTTT
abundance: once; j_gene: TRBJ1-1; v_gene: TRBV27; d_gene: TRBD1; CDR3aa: CASRTRTGSSEAFF; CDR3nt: TGTGCCAGCAGAACAAGGACAGGGAGTTCTGAAGCTTTCTTT
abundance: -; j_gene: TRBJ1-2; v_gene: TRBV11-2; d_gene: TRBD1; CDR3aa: CASSPPGQGIYGYTF; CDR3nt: TGTGCCAGCAGCCCCCCCGGACAGGGGATCTATGGCTACACCTTC
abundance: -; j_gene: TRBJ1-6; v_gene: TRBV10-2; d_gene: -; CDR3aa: CASGPGLLLHF; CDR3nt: TGCGCCAGCGGCCCGGGACTTCTCCTCCACTTT
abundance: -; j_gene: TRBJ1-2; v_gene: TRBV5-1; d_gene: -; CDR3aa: CASSPGGVNYGYTF; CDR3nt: TGCGCCAGCAGCCCGGGGGGGGTAAACTATGGCTACACCTTC
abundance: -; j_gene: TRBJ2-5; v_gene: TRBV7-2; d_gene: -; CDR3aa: CASSLAGGRETQYF; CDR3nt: TGTGCCAGCAGCTTAGCGGGGGGGCGGGAGACCCAGTACTTC
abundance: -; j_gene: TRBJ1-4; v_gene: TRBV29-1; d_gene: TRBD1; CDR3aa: CSGGTATNEKLFF; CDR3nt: TGCAGCGGAGGGACAGCAACTAATGAAAAACTGTTTTTT
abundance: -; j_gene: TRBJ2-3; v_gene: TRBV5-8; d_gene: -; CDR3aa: CASSLEGQTTDTQYF; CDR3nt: TGTGCCAGCAGCTTGGAGGGACAAACCACAGATACGCAGTATTTT
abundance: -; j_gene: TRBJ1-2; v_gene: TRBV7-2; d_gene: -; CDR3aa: CASSLVQGDYGYTF; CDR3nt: TGTGCCAGCAGCTTAGTACAGGGAGACTATGGCTACACCTTC
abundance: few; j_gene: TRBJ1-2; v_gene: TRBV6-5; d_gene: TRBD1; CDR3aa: CASSRGQGNYGYTF; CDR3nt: TGTGCCAGCAGCCGAGGACAGGGTAACTATGGCTACACCTTC
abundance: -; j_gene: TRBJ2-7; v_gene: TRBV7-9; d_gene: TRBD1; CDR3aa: CASVTGGNSYEQYF; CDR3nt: TGTGCCAGCGTAACAGGGGGCAATTCCTACGAGCAGTACTTC
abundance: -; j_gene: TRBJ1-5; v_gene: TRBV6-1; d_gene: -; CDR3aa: CASSDSDGLGGQPQHF; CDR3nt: TGTGCCAGCAGTGATAGTGATGGCCTCGGCGGCCAGCCCCAGCATTTT
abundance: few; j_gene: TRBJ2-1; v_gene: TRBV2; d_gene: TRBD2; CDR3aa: CASDPLAGGYNEQFF; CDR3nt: TGTGCCAGCGATCCACTAGCGGGGGGTTACAATGAGCAGTTCTTC
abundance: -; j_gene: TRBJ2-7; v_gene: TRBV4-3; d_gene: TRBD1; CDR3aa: CASSQDGTEYEQYF; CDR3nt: TGCGCCAGCAGCCAAGATGGGACAGAGTACGAGCAGTACTTC
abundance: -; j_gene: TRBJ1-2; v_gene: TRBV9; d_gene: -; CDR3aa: CASSVAPVGSAEYTF; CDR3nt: TGTGCCAGCAGCGTAGCGCCCGTAGGATCCGCGGAGTACACCTTC
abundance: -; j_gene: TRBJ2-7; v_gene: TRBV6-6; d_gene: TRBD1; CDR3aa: CASRQTGTGIYEQYF; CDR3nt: TGTGCCAGCAGACAGACCGGGACAGGGATCTACGAGCAGTACTTC
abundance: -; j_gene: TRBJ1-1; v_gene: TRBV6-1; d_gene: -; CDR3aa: CASTRGSEAFF; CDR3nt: TGTGCCAGCACCCGGGGGTCTGAAGCTTTCTTT
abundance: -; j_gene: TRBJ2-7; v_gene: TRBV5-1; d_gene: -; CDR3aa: CASSLDGSGEQYF; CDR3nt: TGCGCCAGCAGCTTGGACGGGTCCGGCGAGCAGTACTTC
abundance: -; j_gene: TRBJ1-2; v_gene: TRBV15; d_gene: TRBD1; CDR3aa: CATSRDTRTGSYGYTF; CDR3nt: TGTGCCACCAGCAGAGATACCCGGACAGGGAGTTATGGCTACACCTTC
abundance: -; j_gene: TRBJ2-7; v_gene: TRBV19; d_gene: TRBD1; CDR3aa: CASRSGQGVHEQYF; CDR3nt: TGTGCCAGTAGATCCGGACAGGGAGTCCACGAGCAGTACTTC
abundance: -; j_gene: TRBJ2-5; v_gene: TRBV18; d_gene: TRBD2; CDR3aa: CASSPTTPTSGGDETQYF; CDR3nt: TGTGCCAGCTCACCAACGACCCCGACTAGCGGGGGGGACGAGACCCAGTACTTC
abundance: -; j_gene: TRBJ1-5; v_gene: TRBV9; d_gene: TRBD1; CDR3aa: CASSMTGGRNQPQHF; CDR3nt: TGTGCCAGCAGCATGACAGGGGGGCGCAATCAGCCCCAGCATTTT
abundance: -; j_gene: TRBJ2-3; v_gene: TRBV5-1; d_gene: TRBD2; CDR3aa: CASSPSASGGTDTQYF; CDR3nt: TGCGCCAGCAGCCCGTCGGCTAGCGGGGGGACAGATACGCAGTATTTT
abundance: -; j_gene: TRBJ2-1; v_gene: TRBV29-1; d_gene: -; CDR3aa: CSPASIASYNEQFF; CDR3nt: TGCAGCCCAGCTAGCATAGCGAGCTACAATGAGCAGTTCTTC
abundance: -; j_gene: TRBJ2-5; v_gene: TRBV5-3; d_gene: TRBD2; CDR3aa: CARTRGYQETQYF; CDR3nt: TGTGCCAGAACGCGGGGGTACCAAGAGACCCAGTACTTC
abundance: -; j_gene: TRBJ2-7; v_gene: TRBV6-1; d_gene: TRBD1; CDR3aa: CASRSTGTEQYF; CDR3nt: TGTGCCAGCAGATCGACAGGGACCGAGCAGTACTTC
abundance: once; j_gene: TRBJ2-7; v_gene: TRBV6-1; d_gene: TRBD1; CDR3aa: CASSDPDRAVQYF; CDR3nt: TGTGCCAGCAGTGATCCGGACAGGGCCGTGCAGTACTTC
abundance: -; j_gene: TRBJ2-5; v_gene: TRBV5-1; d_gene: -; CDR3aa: CASAGETQYF; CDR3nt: TGCGCCAGCGCAGGGGAGACCCAGTACTTC
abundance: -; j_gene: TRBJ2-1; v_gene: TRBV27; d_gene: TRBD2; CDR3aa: CASGLRGGYNEQFF; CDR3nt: TGTGCCAGCGGTCTTCGGGGGGGGTACAATGAGCAGTTCTTC
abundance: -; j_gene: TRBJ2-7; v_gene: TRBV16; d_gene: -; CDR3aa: CASSPTRVDSSYEQYF; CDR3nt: TGTGCCAGCAGCCCTACCCGGGTCGACAGTTCCTACGAGCAGTACTTC
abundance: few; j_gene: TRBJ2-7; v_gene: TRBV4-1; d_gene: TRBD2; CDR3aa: CASSQGRDYNYEQYF; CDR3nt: TGCGCCAGCAGCCAAGGCCGGGACTATAACTACGAGCAGTACTTC
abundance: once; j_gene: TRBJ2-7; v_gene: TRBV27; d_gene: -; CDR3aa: CASSLQGPYEQYF; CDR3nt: TGTGCCAGCAGTTTACAGGGCCCTTACGAGCAGTACTTC
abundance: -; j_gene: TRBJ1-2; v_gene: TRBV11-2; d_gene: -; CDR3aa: CASSTRGRAGFGYTF; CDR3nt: TGTGCCAGCAGCACACGGGGGAGGGCAGGGTTTGGCTACACCTTC
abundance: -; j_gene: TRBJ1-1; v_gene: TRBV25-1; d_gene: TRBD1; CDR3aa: CASSAHRQGATTEAFF; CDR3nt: TGTGCCAGCAGTGCCCATCGACAGGGGGCGACCACTGAAGCTTTCTTT
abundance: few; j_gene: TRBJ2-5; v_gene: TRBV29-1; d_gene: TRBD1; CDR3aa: CSRPTGDQETQYF; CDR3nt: TGCAGCCGTCCCACAGGGGACCAGGAGACCCAGTACTTC
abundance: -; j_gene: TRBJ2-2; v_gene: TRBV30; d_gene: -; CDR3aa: CAWRPGDTGELFF; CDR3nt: TGTGCCTGGAGACCGGGAGACACCGGGGAGCTGTTTTTT
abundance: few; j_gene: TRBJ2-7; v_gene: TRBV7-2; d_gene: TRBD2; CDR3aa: CASSSTSGGAREQYF; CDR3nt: TGTGCCAGCAGTTCGACTAGCGGGGGGGCGCGGGAGCAGTACTTC
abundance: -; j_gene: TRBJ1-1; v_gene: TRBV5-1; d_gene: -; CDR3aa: CASSLESGKAFF; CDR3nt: TGCGCCAGCAGCTTGGAGTCAGGGAAAGCTTTCTTT
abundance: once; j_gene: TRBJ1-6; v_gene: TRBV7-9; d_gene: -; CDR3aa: CASSLDQGWSPLHF; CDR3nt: TGTGCCAGCAGCTTAGATCAGGGTTGGTCACCCCTCCACTTT
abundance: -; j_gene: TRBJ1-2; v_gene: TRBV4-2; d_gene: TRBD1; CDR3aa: CASSQEGGLKGYTF; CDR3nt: TGTGCCAGCAGCCAAGAAGGGGGCCTGAAGGGCTACACCTTC
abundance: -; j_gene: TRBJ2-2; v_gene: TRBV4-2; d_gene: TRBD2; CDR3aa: CASSLTSGGVGNTGELFF; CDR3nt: TGTGCCAGCAGCCTGACTAGCGGGGGAGTAGGGAACACCGGGGAGCTGTTTTTT
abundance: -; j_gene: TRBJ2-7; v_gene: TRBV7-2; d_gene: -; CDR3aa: CASSFRAQGQSEQYF; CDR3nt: TGTGCCAGCAGCTTTCGGGCCCAGGGCCAGTCCGAGCAGTACTTC
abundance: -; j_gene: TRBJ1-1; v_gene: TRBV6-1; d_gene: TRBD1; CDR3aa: CASSEDGTGVAFF; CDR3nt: TGTGCCAGCAGTGAAGATGGGACAGGGGTGGCTTTCTTT
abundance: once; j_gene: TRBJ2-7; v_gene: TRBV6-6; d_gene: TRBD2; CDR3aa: CASNPGLAGDEQYF; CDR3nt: TGTGCCAGCAACCCGGGACTAGCGGGGGACGAGCAGTACTTC
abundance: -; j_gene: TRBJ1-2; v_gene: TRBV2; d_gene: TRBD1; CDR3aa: CASSEVQGIYGYTF; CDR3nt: TGTGCCAGCAGTGAAGTACAGGGGATATATGGCTACACCTTC
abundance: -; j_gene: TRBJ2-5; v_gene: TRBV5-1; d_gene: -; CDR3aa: CASSSRWTPQETQYF; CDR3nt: TGCGCCAGCAGCTCCCGTTGGACACCTCAAGAGACCCAGTACTTC
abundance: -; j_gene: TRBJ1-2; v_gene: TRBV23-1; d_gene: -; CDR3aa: CASSQSSGSYGYTF; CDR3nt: TGCGCCAGCAGTCAATCTTCAGGGTCCTATGGCTACACCTTC
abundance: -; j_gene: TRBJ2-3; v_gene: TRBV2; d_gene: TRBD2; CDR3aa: CASRRGVRGKSTDTQYF; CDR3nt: TGTGCCAGCAGGCGGGGGGTGCGGGGTAAGAGCACAGATACGCAGTATTTT
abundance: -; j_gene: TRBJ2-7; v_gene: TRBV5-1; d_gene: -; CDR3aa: CASSLAAGSHEQYF; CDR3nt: TGCGCCAGCAGCTTGGCCGCGGGGTCCCACGAGCAGTACTTC
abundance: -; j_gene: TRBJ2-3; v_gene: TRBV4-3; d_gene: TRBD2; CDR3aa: CASSQALGLVQDTQYF; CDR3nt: TGCGCCAGCAGCCAAGCCCTGGGACTAGTGCAGGATACGCAGTATTTT
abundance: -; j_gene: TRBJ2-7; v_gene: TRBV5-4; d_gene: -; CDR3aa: CASSPVGRRNEQYF; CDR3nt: TGTGCCAGCAGCCCTGTGGGGCGCCGGAACGAGCAGTACTTC
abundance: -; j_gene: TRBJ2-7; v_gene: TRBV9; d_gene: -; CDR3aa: CASSVVAAGADEQYF; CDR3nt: TGTGCCAGCAGCGTAGTAGCGGCAGGCGCGGACGAGCAGTACTTC
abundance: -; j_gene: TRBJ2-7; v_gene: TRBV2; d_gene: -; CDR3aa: CASKVRQIEQYF; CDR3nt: TGTGCCAGCAAAGTTAGACAAATTGAGCAGTACTTC